One and the same sample provided the 27 T cell receptor beta chains below, sequenced in a study of shared clonotypes between healthy human individuals. Measured with immunoSEQ multiplex PCR; TCRdb has only the in-frame clones, and not every one. The sample carries some 2,400,000 clones, approximately 94% recorded once. Sequencing was carried out using naive CD4+ T cells sorted from blood. As to subset: CD45RA+ positively selected. These receptor sequences come from a man younger than 30 in good health.

The chain combines TRBV11-2 with TRBJ2-3; no clear D gene. CDR1 and CDR2 (germline): SGHAT, FQNNGV. Deletions cut 5 bases from V and 4 bases from J, with 19 bases between. There are 16 residues in the CDR3. CDR3 sequence (DNA): TGTGCCAGCAGCCTCGGACCCGCAGGTAGTCCAGATACGCAGTATTTT. It codes for CASSLGPAGSPDTQYF.

The gene calls are TRBV5-8 and TRBJ1-1; weak D call: TRBD1 (5 bases). The CDR3 has 15 amino acids. V was clipped by 0 bases and J by 0 bases, with 9 bases between them. CDR1 and CDR2 from the germline V gene are SGHTS and YDEGEE. The CDR3 sequence is CASSLAAGVNTEAFF. The CDR3 nucleotides are TGTGCCAGCAGCTTGGCCGCGGGGGTGAACACTGAAGCTTTCTTT.

This clone was seen only once. The chain carries TRBV5-6 and TRBJ1-2; D unclear. The CDR3 contains 13 residues. The ends were cut back, 2 bases at V and 4 bases at J, with 9 bases in the middle. Per the germline V gene, CDR1 is SGHDT and CDR2 is YYEEEE. CDR3 amino acids: CASSLGDGYGYTF. The DNA of the CDR3 is TGTGCCAGCAGCTTAGGTGACGGCTATGGCTACACCTTC.

J is TRBJ2-5 and V is TRBV28, with a weak D call TRBD1 (5 bases). V was pared by 2 bases and J by 3 bases, with 7 bases between. CDR3 size: 13 residues. The germline V gene has CDR1 MDHEN and CDR2 SYDVKM. The CDR3 loop reads CASSLLREETQYF. In DNA, the CDR3 is TGTGCCAGCAGTTTACTCAGGGAAGAGACCCAGTACTTC. Together with reference TRBV28 and TRBJ2-5, the CDR3 gives the full variable domain: DVKVTQSSRYLVKRTGEKVFLECVQDMDHENMFWYRQDPGLGLRLIYFSYDVKMKEKGDIPEGYSVSREKKERFSLILESASTNQTSMYLCASSLLREETQYFGPGTRLLVL.

This clone was counted a single time. This chain joins TRBV7-9 and TRBJ2-4; 14 positions agree with TRBD2. The CDR3 loop spans 17 amino acids. Trimming at V came to 5 bases and at J to 3 bases, leaving 6 bases not matched to a gene. Germline CDR1 SEHNR, CDR2 FQNEAQ (reference sequence). CDR3 sequence (DNA): TGTGCCAGCAGCCCCGGACTAGCGGGGGGTAACAAAAACATTCAGTACTTC. Translating gives CASSPGLAGGNKNIQYF. Together with reference TRBV7-9 and TRBJ2-4, the CDR3 gives the full variable domain: DTGVSQNPRHKITKRGQNVTFRCDPISEHNRLYWYRQTLGQGPEFLTYFQNEAQLEKSRLLSDRFSAERPKGSFSTLEIQRTEQGDSAMYLCASSPGLAGGNKNIQYFGAGTRLSVL.

As DNA, the CDR3 is TGTGCCAGCAGCCACGACAGGGGCCCCTACAATGAGCAGTTCTTC. Translated: CASSHDRGPYNEQFF. The chain links TRBV14 to TRBJ2-1, with 8 bases matching TRBD1. Unmatched junction bases numbered 3, after V lost 3 bases and J lost 2 bases. The CDR3 runs to 15 residues. Per germline, CDR1 SGHDN and CDR2 FVKESK.

To note about this clone: The sample has other DNA sequences that encode this CDR3 too. The chain links TRBV30 to TRBJ1-6; possible D gene TRBD1, 5 bases. Per the germline V gene, CDR1 is GTSNPN and CDR2 is SVGIG (reference sequence). V was trimmed by 4 bases and J by 7 bases, leaving 8 bases between them. The CDR3 loop spans 12 amino acids. The CDR3 DNA reads as TGTGCCTGGACAGGGAACAATTCACCCCTCCACTTT. It yields the protein CAWTGNNSPLHF.

The chain carries TRBV15 and TRBJ2-4; 12 bases are shared with TRBD1. With V trimmed by 0 bases and J by 2 bases, 8 bases remained unmatched. CDR3 length equals 19 residues. Germline V gene sequence: CDR1 LNHNV, CDR2 YYDKDF (reference sequence). This CDR3 is CATSRDSAGQGASKNIQYF. As DNA, the CDR3 is TGTGCCACCAGCAGAGATTCGGCGGGACAGGGGGCGTCCAAAAACATTCAGTACTTC.

This chain links TRBV7-9 with TRBJ1-1; the D is unclear. Germline CDR1 and CDR2: SEHNR and FQNEAQ (reference sequence). The CDR3 sequence is 14 residues long. V shed 5 bases and J shed 8 bases, with 18 bases lying between them. CDR3 sequence reads: CASSPPGNLAEAFF. The DNA for the CDR3 is TGTGCCAGCAGCCCCCCGGGCAATTTAGCAGAAGCTTTCTTT.

This clone was observed a handful of times. This chain links TRBV29-1 with TRBJ1-2, with 8 positions matching TRBD1. J gave up 11 bases and V 4 bases, and 3 bases lay outside the gene matches. Germline values: CDR1 SQVTM, CDR2 ANQGSEA. The CDR3 totals 10 residues. In nucleotides, the CDR3 is TGCAGCGTTGGACAGGGGAAATACACCTTC. This gives the protein CSVGQGKYTF. Full variable domain (missing parts from reference TRBV29-1 and TRBJ1-2): SAVISQKPSRDICQRGTSLTIQCQVDSQVTMMFWYRQQPGQSLTLIATANQGSEATYESGFVIDKFPISRPNLTFSTLTVSNMSPEDSSIYLCSVGQGKYTFGSGTRLTVV.

This chain uses TRBV7-2 with TRBJ2-3; TRBD2 matches at 7 bases. The CDR3 sequence is 15 residues long. Germline-derived CDR1 and CDR2 are SGHTA and FQGNSA. V lost 1 base and J lost 3; bases outside the gene matches: 4. The CDR3 DNA sequence: TGTGCCAGCAGCTTAGTTCAAGCGGGGACAGATACGCAGTATTTT. Translation gives CASSLVQAGTDTQYF.

This chain joins TRBV14 and TRBJ2-7; D might be TRBD2 (6 bases). Germline V gene lookup returns CDR1 SGHDN and CDR2 FVKESK. This CDR3 has 13 amino acids. The V gene lost 1 base and the J gene lost 3 bases, with 7 bases spanning the gap. The CDR3 DNA sequence: TGTGCCAGCAGCCAAGGGGGGGTCTACGAGCAGTACTTC. Residues: CASSQGGVYEQYF.

DNA of the CDR3: TGTGCCAGCAGCTTAGAGGGCAGGGAAAGCACCATATATTTT. Translation: CASSLEGRESTIYF. J is TRBJ1-3 and V is TRBV7-2; maybe TRBD1 (5 bases). Germline V CDR1 and CDR2: SGHTA, FQGNSA. The CDR3 extends over 14 amino acids. V was shortened by 1 base and J by 9 bases, with 13 bases between the two germline ends.

The gene calls are TRBV4-1 and TRBJ1-5; D unresolved. The CDR3 is 16 residues long. Germline V lookup: CDR1 MGHRA, CDR2 YSYEKL. V lost 1 base and J lost 2, with 12 bases in between. CDR3 sequence (DNA): TGCGCCAGCAGCCAAGGGAGGGCTAGGGGCAATCAGCCCCAGCATTTT. It encodes CASSQGRARGNQPQHF.

The rearrangement joins TRBV11-2 to TRBJ2-7; 8 positions agree with TRBD2. CDR3 length: 19 amino acids. The germline V gene encodes CDR1 SGHAT and CDR2 FQNNGV. Trimming cost V 6 bases and J 2 bases; bases outside gene matches: 21. CDR3 sequence (DNA): TGTGCCAGCAGTATGGGGGGAATGGGTGGCGGGAGGAAAGCCTACGAGCAGTACTTC. Translated, it gives CASSMGGMGGGRKAYEQYF.

The chain joins TRBV5-1 to TRBJ1-5; unclear D gene. The CDR3 consists of 15 residues. CDR1 is SGHRS, CDR2 YFSETQ, per germline. V dropped 0 bases and J dropped 3 bases, with 10 bases sitting between them. CDR3 bases: TGCGCCAGCAGCTTGGGGGGAAGCGACAATCAGCCCCAGCATTTT. It specifies CASSLGGSDNQPQHF.

This clone was recorded once. The rearrangement joins TRBV30 to TRBJ2-7, with D perhaps TRBD2 (5 bases). Between the trimmed V and J ends, which lost 0 bases and 3 bases, there was a span of 15 bases. The V gene's germline CDR1 is GTSNPN and CDR2 SVGIG (reference sequence). The CDR3 extends over 15 amino acids. The CDR3 nucleotides read TGTGCCTGGAGTGTGCGCGGGCACCCGGACTACGAGCAGTACTTC. Its protein product is CAWSVRGHPDYEQYF.

The genes are TRBV5-8 and TRBJ2-7, with unresolved D. CDR3 length equals 15 residues. The germline V gene encodes CDR1 SGHTS and CDR2 YDEGEE. V was shortened by 0 bases and J by 0 bases, with 10 bases between the two germline ends. The CDR3 DNA sequence: TGTGCCAGCAGCTTGGCCCCAGCGAACTCCTACGAGCAGTACTTC. The encoded protein is CASSLAPANSYEQYF.

This clone came up a few times. The CDR3 is CASSPDTGGSPLHF. In DNA form, the CDR3 reads TGTGCCAGCTCACCCGACACAGGAGGATCACCCCTCCACTTT. The chain carries TRBV18 and TRBJ1-6, with D possibly being TRBD1 (5 bases). V was trimmed by 3 bases and J by 10 bases, leaving 13 bases between them. Germline lookup yields CDR1 KGHSH and CDR2 LQKENI. The CDR3 has 14 residues.

This chain connects TRBV13 to TRBJ2-1; D is uncertain. This CDR3 is 14 amino acids long. Germline V gene data show CDR1 as PRHDT and CDR2 as FYEKMQ (reference sequence). Trimming shortened V by 3 bases and J by 4 bases, and 10 bases separated the two germline ends. CDR3 amino acids: CASSFDQKYNEQFF. The CDR3 DNA reads TGTGCCAGCAGCTTTGATCAGAAGTACAATGAGCAGTTCTTC.

The sample holds a few counts of this clone. This sequence joins TRBV19 and TRBJ1-5, with 8 positions matching TRBD1. This CDR3 has 15 amino acids. Germline-derived CDR1 and CDR2 are LNHDA and SQIVND (reference sequence). Trimming cost V 5 bases and J 3 bases; bases outside gene matches: 6. The CDR3 sequence: CASSAGTGPNQPQHF. The CDR3 DNA is TGTGCCAGTAGTGCCGGGACAGGACCCAATCAGCCCCAGCATTTT.

As regards this clone: This specimen includes other DNA sequences encoding the same CDR3. The rearrangement uses TRBV7-9 and TRBJ2-6; a weak D match, TRBD1 (5 bases). Trimming took 3 bases from V and 2 from J, leaving 8 bases between them. The CDR3 runs to 15 residues. Germline CDR1 is SEHNR and CDR2 is FQNEAQ (reference sequence). The CDR3 protein is CASSLQGAGANVLTF. The CDR3, as DNA: TGTGCCAGCAGCTTGCAGGGTGCTGGGGCCAACGTCCTGACTTTC.

This chain connects TRBV7-2 to TRBJ1-6; D is undetermined. Per germline, CDR1 SGHTA and CDR2 FQGNSA. V lost 0 bases and J lost 3, with 15 bases in between. The CDR3 sequence is 18 residues long. Here the CDR3 DNA reads TGTGCCAGCAGCTTAGCCTGGATTGGCGGAAGCTATAATTCACCCCTCCACTTT. The encoded protein is CASSLAWIGGSYNSPLHF.

The gene calls are TRBV5-1 and TRBJ1-3, with TRBD1 matching 8 bases. This CDR3 region has 15 residues. Germline V gene data show CDR1 as SGHRS and CDR2 as YFSETQ. V gave up 3 bases and J gave up 0 bases; unmatched junction bases: 2. The CDR3 sequence is CASSSTGASGNTIYF. In nucleotides, the CDR3 is TGCGCCAGCAGCTCGACAGGGGCCTCTGGAAACACCATATATTTT.

The chain employs TRBV7-2 and TRBJ1-1, with D possibly TRBD1 on 5 matching bases. The V end was cut by 5 bases, the J end by 6 bases, with 13 bases between. Germline V lookup: CDR1 SGHTA, CDR2 FQGNSA. CDR3 length: 13 residues. The CDR3 region has the DNA TGTGCCAGCAGCGGGAGGGGCTGGGCTGAAGCTTTCTTT. It encodes CASSGRGWAEAFF.

This rearrangement joins TRBV7-6 to TRBJ1-2; D gene uncertain. V dropped 1 base and J dropped 3 bases, with 6 bases sitting between them. This CDR3 has 13 amino acids. Germline-derived CDR1 and CDR2 are SGHVS and FNYEAQ. The CDR3 spells CASSLGGYYGYTF. In nucleotides, the CDR3 is TGTGCCAGCAGCTTAGGGGGTTACTATGGCTACACCTTC.

In regard to this clone: This sample includes further DNA sequences coding for the same CDR3. The CDR3 loop is CASSSTGTGGRETQYF. In DNA form, the CDR3 reads TGTGCCAGCTCATCAACCGGGACAGGGGGTAGAGAGACCCAGTACTTC. V is TRBV18 and J is TRBJ2-5, with 11 bases fitting TRBD1. CDR3 length: 16 amino acids. The ends lost 5 bases at V and 4 bases at J; junction bases unmatched: 9. Looked up from germline, CDR1 is KGHSH and CDR2 is LQKENI.